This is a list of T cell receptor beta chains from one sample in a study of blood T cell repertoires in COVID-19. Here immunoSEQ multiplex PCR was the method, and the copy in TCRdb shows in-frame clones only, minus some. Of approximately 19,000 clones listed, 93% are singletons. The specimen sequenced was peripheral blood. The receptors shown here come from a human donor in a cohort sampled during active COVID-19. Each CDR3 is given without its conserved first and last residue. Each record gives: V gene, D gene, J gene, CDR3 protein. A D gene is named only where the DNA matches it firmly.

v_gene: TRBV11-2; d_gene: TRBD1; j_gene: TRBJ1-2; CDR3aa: ASSRTGDVNYGYT
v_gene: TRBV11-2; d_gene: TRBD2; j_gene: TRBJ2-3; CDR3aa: ASSLSRFGLGEGDTQY
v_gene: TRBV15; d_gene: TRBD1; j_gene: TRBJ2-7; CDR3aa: ATRGDRSYEQY
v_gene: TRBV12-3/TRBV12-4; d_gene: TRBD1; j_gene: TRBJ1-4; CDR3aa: ASSPDRGEKLF
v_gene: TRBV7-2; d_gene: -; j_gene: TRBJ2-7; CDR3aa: ASSLQGSVTYEQY
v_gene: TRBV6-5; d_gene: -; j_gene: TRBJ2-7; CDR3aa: ASSFGSGSYEQY
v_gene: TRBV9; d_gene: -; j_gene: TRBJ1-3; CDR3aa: ASSVQGLDSGNTIY
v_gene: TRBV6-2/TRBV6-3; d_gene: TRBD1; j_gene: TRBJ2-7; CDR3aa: ASSLRGNYEQY
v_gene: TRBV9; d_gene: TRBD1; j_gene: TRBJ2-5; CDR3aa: ASSSLSGTGLETQY
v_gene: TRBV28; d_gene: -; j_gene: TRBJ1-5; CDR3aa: ASSFTTGPNQPQH
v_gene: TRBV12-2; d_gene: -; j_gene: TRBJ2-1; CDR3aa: ASRLKVERACTYNEQF
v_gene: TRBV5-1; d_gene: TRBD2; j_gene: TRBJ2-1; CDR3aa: ASSLGLAGTYNEQF
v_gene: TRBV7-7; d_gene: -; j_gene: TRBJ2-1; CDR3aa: ASSLGGGAYNEQF
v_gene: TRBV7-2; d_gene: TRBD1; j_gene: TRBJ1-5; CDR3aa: ASSRDRGNNQPQH
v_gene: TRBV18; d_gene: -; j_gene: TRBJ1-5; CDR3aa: ASDDQGNQPQH
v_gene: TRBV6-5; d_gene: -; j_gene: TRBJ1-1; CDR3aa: ASSTQGLMNTEAF
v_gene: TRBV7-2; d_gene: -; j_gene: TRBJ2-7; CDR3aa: ASSLLAGYEQY